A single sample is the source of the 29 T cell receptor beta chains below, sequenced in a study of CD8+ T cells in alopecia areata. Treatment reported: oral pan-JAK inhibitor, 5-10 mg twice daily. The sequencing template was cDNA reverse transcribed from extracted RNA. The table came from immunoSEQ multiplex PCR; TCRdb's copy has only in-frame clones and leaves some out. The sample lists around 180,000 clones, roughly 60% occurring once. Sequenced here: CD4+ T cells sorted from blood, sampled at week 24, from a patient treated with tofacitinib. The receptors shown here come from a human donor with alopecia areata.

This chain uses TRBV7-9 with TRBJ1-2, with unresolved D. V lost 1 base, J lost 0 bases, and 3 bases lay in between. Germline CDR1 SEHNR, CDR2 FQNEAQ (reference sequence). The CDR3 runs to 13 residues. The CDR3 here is CASSLEPNYGYTF. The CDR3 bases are TGTGCCAGCAGCTTAGAACCTAACTATGGCTACACCTTC.

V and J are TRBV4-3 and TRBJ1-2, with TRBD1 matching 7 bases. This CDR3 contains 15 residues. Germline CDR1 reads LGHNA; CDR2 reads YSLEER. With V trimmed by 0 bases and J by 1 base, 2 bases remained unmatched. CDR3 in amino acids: CASSQEGQFNYGYTF. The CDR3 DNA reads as TGCGCCAGCAGCCAAGAGGGACAGTTTAACTATGGCTACACCTTC.

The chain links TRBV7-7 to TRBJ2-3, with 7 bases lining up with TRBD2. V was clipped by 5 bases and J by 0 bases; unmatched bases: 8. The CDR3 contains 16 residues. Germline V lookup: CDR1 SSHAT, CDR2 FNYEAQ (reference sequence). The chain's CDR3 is CASSPVAGLSTDTQYF. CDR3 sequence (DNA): TGTGCCAGCAGCCCAGTAGCGGGTCTTAGCACAGATACGCAGTATTTT.

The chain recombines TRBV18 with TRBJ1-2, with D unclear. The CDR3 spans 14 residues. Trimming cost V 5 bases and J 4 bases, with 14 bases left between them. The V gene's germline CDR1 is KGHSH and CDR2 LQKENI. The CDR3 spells CASSTLTHSYGYTF. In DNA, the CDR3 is TGTGCCAGCTCAACATTGACACACAGCTATGGCTACACCTTC.

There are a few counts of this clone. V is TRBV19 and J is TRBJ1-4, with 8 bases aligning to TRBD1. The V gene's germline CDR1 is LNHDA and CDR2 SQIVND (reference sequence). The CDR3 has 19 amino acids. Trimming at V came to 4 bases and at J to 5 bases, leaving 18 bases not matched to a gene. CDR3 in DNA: TGTGCCAGTAGTAAATATCGGTTACGGGACAGGAACCAAAATGAAAAACTGTTTTTT. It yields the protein CASSKYRLRDRNQNEKLFF.

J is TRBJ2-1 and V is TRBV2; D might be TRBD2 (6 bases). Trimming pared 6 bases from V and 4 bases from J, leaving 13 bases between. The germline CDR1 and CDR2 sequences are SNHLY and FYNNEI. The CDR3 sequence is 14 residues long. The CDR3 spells CASRSGGTYNEQFF. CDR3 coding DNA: TGTGCCAGCAGGAGTGGGGGGACGTACAATGAGCAGTTCTTC.

The CDR3 sequence: CASSIRGGQPQHF. The DNA for the CDR3 is TGTGCCAGCAGCATAAGGGGAGGACAGCCCCAGCATTTT. The chain joins TRBV7-2 to TRBJ1-5, with D maybe TRBD1 (5 bases). The CDR3 is 13 residues long. CDR1 and CDR2 from the germline V gene are SGHTA and FQGNSA. Deletions cut 5 bases from V and 7 bases from J, with 12 bases between.

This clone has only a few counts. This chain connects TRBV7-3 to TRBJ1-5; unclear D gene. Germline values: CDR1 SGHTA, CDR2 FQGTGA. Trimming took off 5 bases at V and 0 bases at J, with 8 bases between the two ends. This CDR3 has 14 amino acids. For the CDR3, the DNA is TGTGCCAGCAGCCCCCTTTCTAGCAATCAGCCCCAGCATTTT. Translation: CASSPLSSNQPQHF.

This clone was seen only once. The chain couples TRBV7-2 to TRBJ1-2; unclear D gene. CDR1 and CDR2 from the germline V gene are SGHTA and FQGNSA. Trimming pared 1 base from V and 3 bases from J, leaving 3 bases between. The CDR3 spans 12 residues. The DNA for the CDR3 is TGTGCCAGCAGCTTAGACCACTATGGCTACACCTTC. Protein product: CASSLDHYGYTF.

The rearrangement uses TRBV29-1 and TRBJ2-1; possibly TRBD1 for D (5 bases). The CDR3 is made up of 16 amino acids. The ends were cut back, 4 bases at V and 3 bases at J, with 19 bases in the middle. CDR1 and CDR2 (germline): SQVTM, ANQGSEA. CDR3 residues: CSVAARKRQIYNEQFF. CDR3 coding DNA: TGCAGCGTTGCCGCCCGAAAGAGACAGATCTACAATGAGCAGTTCTTC.

CDR3 amino acids: CASSKSGVADTQYF. CDR3 DNA sequence: TGTGCCAGCAGCAAGTCAGGAGTTGCAGATACGCAGTATTTT. The V call is TRBV11-2, the J call TRBJ2-3; no definite D call. CDR1 SGHAT and CDR2 FQNNGV come from the germline V gene. V dropped 5 bases and J dropped 4 bases, with 13 bases sitting between them. The CDR3 contains 14 residues. Together with reference TRBV11-2 and TRBJ2-3, the CDR3 gives the full variable domain: EAGVAQSPRYKIIEKRQSVAFWCNPISGHATLYWYQQILGQGPKLLIQFQNNGVVDDSQLPKDRFSAERLKGVDSTLKIQPAKLEDSAVYLCASSKSGVADTQYFGPGTRLTVL.

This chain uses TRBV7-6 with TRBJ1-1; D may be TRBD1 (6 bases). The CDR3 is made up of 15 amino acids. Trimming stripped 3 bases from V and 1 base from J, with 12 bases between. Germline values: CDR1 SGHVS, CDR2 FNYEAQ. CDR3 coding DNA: TGTGCCAGCAGCTTCTCAAAGACAGGGAACACTGAAGCTTTCTTT. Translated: CASSFSKTGNTEAFF.

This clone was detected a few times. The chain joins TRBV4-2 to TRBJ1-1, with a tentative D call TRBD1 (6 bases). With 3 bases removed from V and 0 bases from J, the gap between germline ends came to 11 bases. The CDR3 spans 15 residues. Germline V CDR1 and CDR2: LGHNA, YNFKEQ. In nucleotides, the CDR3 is TGTGCCAGCAGCCAGTCGGACAGTATGAACACTGAAGCTTTCTTT. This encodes CASSQSDSMNTEAFF.

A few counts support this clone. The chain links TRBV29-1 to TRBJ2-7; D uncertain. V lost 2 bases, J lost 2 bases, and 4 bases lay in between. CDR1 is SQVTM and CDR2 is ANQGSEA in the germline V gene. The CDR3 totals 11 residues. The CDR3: CSVESTYEQYF. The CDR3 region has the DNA TGCAGCGTTGAATCTACCTACGAGCAGTACTTC.

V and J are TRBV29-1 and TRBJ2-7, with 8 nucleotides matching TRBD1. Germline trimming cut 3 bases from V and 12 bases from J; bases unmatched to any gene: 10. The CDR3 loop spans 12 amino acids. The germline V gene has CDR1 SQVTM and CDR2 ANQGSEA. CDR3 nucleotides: TGCAGCGTTGAGCCCCTACAGGGGGTTAGGTACTTC. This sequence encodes CSVEPLQGVRYF.

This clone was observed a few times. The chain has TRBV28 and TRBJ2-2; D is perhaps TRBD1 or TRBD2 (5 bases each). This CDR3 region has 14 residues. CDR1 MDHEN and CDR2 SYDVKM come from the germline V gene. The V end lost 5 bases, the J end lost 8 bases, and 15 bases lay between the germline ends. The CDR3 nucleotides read TGTGCCAGCAGTGCCGGGACCGCCCCGGGGGAGCTGTTTTTT. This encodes CASSAGTAPGELFF.

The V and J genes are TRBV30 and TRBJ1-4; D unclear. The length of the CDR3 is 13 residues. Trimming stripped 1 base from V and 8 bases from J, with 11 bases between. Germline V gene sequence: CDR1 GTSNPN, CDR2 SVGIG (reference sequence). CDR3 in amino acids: CAWSAFGEEKLFF. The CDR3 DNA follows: TGTGCCTGGAGTGCATTCGGAGAGGAAAAACTGTTTTTT.

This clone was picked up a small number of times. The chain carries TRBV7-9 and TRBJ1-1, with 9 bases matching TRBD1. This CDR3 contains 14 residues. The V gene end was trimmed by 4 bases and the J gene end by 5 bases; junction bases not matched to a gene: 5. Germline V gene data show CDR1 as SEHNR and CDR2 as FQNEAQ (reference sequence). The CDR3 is CASSSQGALTEAFF. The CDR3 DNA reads TGTGCCAGCAGCTCACAGGGGGCACTGACTGAAGCTTTCTTT.

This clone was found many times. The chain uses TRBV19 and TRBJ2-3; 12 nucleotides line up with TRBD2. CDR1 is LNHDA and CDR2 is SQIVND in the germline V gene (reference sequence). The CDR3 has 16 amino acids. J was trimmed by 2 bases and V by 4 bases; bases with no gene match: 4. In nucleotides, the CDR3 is TGTGCCAGTAGTAGTCGGACTAGCGGGAACACAGATACGCAGTATTTT. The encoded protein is CASSSRTSGNTDTQYF.

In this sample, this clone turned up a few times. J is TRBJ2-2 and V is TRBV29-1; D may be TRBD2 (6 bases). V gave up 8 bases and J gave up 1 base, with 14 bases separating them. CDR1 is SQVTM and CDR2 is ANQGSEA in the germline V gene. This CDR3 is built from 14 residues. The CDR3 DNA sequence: TGCAGCATCCGGGAGATGAAGAACACCGGGGAGCTGTTTTTT. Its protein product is CSIREMKNTGELFF.

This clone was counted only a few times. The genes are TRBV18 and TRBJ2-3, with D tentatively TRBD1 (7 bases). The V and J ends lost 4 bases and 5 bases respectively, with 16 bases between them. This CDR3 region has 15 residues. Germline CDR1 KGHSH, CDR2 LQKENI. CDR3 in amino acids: CASSRWRDSQDTQYF. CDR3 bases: TGTGCCAGCTCACGGTGGCGGGACAGTCAAGATACGCAGTATTTT.

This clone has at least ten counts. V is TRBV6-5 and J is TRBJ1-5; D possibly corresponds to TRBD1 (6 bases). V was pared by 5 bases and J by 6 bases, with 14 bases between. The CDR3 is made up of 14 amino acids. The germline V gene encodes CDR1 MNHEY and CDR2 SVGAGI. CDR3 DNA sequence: TGTGCCAGCAGTAAACAGGGAGGGGGTCAGCCCCAGCATTTT. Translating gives CASSKQGGGQPQHF.

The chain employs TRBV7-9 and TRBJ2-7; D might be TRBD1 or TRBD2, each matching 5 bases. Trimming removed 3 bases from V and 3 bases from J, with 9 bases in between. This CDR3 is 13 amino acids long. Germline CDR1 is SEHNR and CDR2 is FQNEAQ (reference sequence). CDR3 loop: CASSLGVIYEQYF. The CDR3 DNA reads TGTGCCAGCAGCTTGGGGGTCATCTACGAGCAGTACTTC.

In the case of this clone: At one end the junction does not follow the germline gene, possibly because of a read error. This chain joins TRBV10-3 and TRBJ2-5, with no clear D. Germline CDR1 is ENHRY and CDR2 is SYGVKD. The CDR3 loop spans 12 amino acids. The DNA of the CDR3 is TGTGCCAGCAGTCAACAACAAGAGACCCAGTACTTC. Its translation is CASSQQQETQYF.

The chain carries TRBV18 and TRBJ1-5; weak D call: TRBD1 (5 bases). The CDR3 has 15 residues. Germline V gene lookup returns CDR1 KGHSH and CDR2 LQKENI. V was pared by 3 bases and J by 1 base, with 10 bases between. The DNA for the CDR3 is TGTGCCAGCTCACCGGGTGGGGGGAGCAATCAGCCCCAGCATTTT. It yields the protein CASSPGGGSNQPQHF.

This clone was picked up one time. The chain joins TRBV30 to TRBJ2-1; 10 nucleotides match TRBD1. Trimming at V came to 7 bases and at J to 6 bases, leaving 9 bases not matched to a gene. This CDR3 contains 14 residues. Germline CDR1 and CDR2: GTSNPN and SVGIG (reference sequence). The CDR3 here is CASFIGTGVNEQFF. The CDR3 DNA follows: TGTGCCTCCTTCATAGGGACAGGGGTCAATGAGCAGTTCTTC.

The CDR3: CASEGGDTGELFF. For the CDR3, the DNA is TGTGCCAGCGAGGGAGGAGACACCGGGGAGCTGTTTTTT. V and J are TRBV6-5 and TRBJ2-2; weak D call: TRBD2 (6 bases). The CDR3 covers 13 residues. CDR1 MNHEY and CDR2 SVGAGI come from the germline V gene. V lost 8 bases and J lost 3, with 10 bases in between.

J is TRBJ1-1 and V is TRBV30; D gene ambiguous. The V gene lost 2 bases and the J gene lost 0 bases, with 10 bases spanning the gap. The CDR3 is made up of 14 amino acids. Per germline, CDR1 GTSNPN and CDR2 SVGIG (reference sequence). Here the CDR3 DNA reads TGTGCCTGGAGTCCCACCGGCCTGAACACTGAAGCTTTCTTT. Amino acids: CAWSPTGLNTEAFF.

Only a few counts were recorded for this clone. The CDR3 spells CASSQFEVQPQHF. Written as DNA, the CDR3 is TGCGCCAGCAGCCAATTCGAGGTCCAGCCCCAGCATTTT. This chain connects TRBV4-1 to TRBJ1-5, with D uncertain. CDR1 MGHRA and CDR2 YSYEKL come from the germline V gene. The CDR3 contains 13 residues. Between the trimmed V and J ends, which lost 2 bases and 7 bases, there was a span of 9 bases.